This entry features one T cell receptor beta chain sequence. The specificity of this receptor is unknown. No base quality information exists; no much larger clone differs at one position. This specimen's time point label, per the study, means: about 28 days (+/-7) after the second vaccine dose. AZD1222 recipients with second doses at about 4 weeks or about 12 weeks were pooled, because spike-specific TCR depth and breadth did not differ between schedules. The vaccinee samples were drawn from two UK trials, COV001 and COV002, one of which was a single-blind randomized controlled phase 2/3 trial testing AZD1222 (ChAdOx1 nCoV-19) in healthy adults. For TCRbeta chain sequencing, PBMC samples from trial participants were taken at day 0 and at day 28 after the second dose. The CDR3 regions of human TCRbeta chains were analyzed by immunosequencing. On the authors' methods: Repertoire TCRs were matched against a reference library of SARS-CoV-2-specific TCRs generated with the MIRA antigen-specificity platform. Breadth was defined as the fraction of unique TCRs that were SARS-CoV-2-associated. Depth was defined as the fraction of total T cells that were SARS-CoV-2-associated. Using the MIRA data, every spike-specific TCR was mapped to the spike region that the TCR reacted to and assigned to either a CD4 or a CD8 class. Log10-transformed breadth and depth values were compared by one-way ANOVA with Sidak's multiple comparisons tests. Here the immuneACCESS table is served through TCRdb, limited to in-frame sequences with V and J called. Missing clones are a known gap in these copies; in checked studies unresolved V genes cover under half, and the rest lacks a known reason. V and J calls and clone size come straight from that table; D and trimming were deduced from the DNA. For this sample there are about 110,000 clones; less than 95% appear just once. The top ten clonotypes cover 2.9% of the sample.

In the germline V gene, CDR1 corresponds to MNHEY and CDR2 to SVGEGT. Including the terminal cysteine and phenylalanine, the CDR3 comprises 16 residues. The kept DNA is CDR3 alone, 48 bases in frame from the first base. For this chain, trimming is 2 bases at the V end and 7 bases at the J end, and the number of junction bases without a gene match is 12. The data are from a study of T cell responses to AZD1222 COVID-19 vaccine (dated by TCRdb to about 2021). In terms of the full investigation: TCR sequencing was performed for about 250 trial participants, of whom about 200 were given two doses of AZD1222 and some 26 were given two doses of MenACWY control vaccine. Enrollment into the trials was organized by age into subgroups of 18-55, 56-69 and 70-plus years, and those subgroups contained about 160, 30 and 59 TCR-sequenced participants, respectively. Results and caveats for the whole study, not just this receptor: In the small 56-69-year group, the increase in depth fell short of significance, most likely because of low power. CD4 TCRs associated with the vaccine covered the entire spike protein, and the dominant responses were in regions 160-218 and 743-854. Nearly half of unique spike-specific TCRs reportedly recognized epitopes outside regions mutated in the B.1.351 and B.1.1.7 variants. No day 14 peak-response samples were available, so repertoires were characterized only after the peak T cell response. Participants were mostly white British, with more females than males. The authors suggested clonal diversity may have been underestimated. Spike-specific TCR breadth and depth rose significantly after two AZD1222 doses compared with day 0 and with MenACWY recipients. Conclusions about previously exposed vaccinees are limited, since just six or seven AZD1222 recipients were seropositive for SARS-CoV-2 at baseline.

This receptor was taken from an adult who received the AZD1222 COVID-19 vaccine. The rearranged segments are TRBV6-2 or TRBV6-3 and TRBJ1-2, with 8 bases in between that match TRBD1. The input for sequencing was peripheral blood, taken 28 days after the second AZD1222 dose. The nucleotide sequence is given as TGTGCCAGCAGTTACCACATTACCGGGACAGGCTCTGGCTACACCTTC. Translated, this gives CASSYHITGTGSGYTF.